The present T cell receptor beta chain was sequenced within a study of T-cell reconstitution after alpha-beta-depleted transplantation in children. Study-wide results and limits: Newly produced T cells mostly accounted for T-cell counts and diversity one year post-transplant. Expanded clones from the graft, numbering several hundred, reportedly supplied alpha-beta T cells about two months after transplant. Surviving thymic progenitors and recipient T cells were the source of high TCRbeta diversity at day 60 in some patients.

This clonotype has at least ten counts. Its antigen is still unknown. Researchers prepared the TCRbeta library using unique molecular identifiers, the study reports. In TCRdb, the PCR reads were re-called with MiXCR into one record per CDR3 protein. The sample carries approximately 170,000 distinct CDR3 sequences, over 8.5% recorded once. V trimming: 5 bases; J trimming: 2 bases; junction bases outside the gene matches: 4. Per the germline V gene, CDR1 is SGHAT and CDR2 is FQDESV (reference sequence). CDR3 size: 17 residues. This clonotype was sampled from a boy aged 2 to 10 with acute myeloid leukemia, due to receive a stem cell transplant. The sequences come from PBMCs, collected before TCRalphabeta/CD19-depleted stem cell transplant. V and J are TRBV11-1 and TRBJ2-1, with TRBD2 identical over 15 bases. The CDR3 here is CASSGLAGGPPYNEQFF. DNA of the CDR3: TGTGCCAGCAGCGGACTAGCGGGGGGGCCGCCCTACAATGAGCAGTTCTTC.